A selection of T cell receptor beta chains follows, all from one sample in a study of Ad26.COV2.S vaccination and SARS-CoV-2 variants. Sequencing was performed with immunoSEQ multiplex PCR; in TCRdb, only in-frame clones are kept and a portion is missing. The sample consists of a few hundred thousand clones, around nine tenths of them appearing once. The sample in question was peripheral blood, obtained in a trial of Ad26.COV2.S vaccine versus placebo. These receptors were taken from a person between 18 and 59 years old who received the Ad26.COV2.S COVID-19 vaccine or a placebo. CDR3s leave out the opening cysteine and the closing phenylalanine or tryptophan.

J gene: TRBJ2-5; V gene: TRBV10-3; CDR3 protein: AIRTGPQAWETQY
J gene: TRBJ2-5; V gene: TRBV7-2; CDR3 protein: ASSLARNQETQY
J gene: TRBJ1-5; V gene: TRBV7-2; CDR3 protein: ASSLNGQENQPQH
J gene: TRBJ2-7; V gene: TRBV5-5; CDR3 protein: ASSLLAGGSSYEQY
J gene: TRBJ2-4; V gene: TRBV7-9; CDR3 protein: ASSLVVGSLAKNIQY
J gene: TRBJ1-5; V gene: TRBV4-2; CDR3 protein: ASSQPGTGYDQPQH
J gene: TRBJ2-3; V gene: TRBV6-6; CDR3 protein: ASSSSGGGTDTQY
J gene: TRBJ2-7; V gene: TRBV23-1; CDR3 protein: ASSQSKELKQY
J gene: TRBJ2-5; V gene: TRBV7-7; CDR3 protein: ASSLIRAGGQETQY
J gene: TRBJ2-1; V gene: TRBV7-2; CDR3 protein: ASSLAPARSSYNEQF
J gene: TRBJ2-5; V gene: TRBV20-1; CDR3 protein: SARKDETQY
J gene: TRBJ2-1; V gene: TRBV28; CDR3 protein: ASSLSSQHNEQF
J gene: TRBJ2-1; V gene: TRBV5-4; CDR3 protein: ASSLEGGSSYNEQF
J gene: TRBJ2-1; V gene: TRBV7-9; CDR3 protein: ASSLGVGGEQF
J gene: TRBJ2-3; V gene: TRBV7-8; CDR3 protein: ASSQVAGRPDTQY
J gene: TRBJ2-1; V gene: TRBV28; CDR3 protein: ASSLLGRSSSYNEQF
J gene: TRBJ2-3; V gene: TRBV6-2/TRBV6-3; CDR3 protein: ASSYSTTTDTQY
J gene: TRBJ1-4; V gene: TRBV4-1; CDR3 protein: ASSQVGRTSEKLF
J gene: TRBJ1-2; V gene: TRBV11-2; CDR3 protein: ASSHLGQGRANYGYT
J gene: TRBJ2-5; V gene: TRBV3-1/TRBV3-2; CDR3 protein: ASSHGSGTGGETQY